The 18 T cell receptor beta chains listed next were all sequenced from one sample in a study of OX40 agonist ivuxolimab in advanced cancers. Sequencing was performed with immunoSEQ multiplex PCR; in TCRdb, only in-frame clones are kept and a portion is missing. The sample has about 11,000 clones, 65% to 85% seen once. Material: CD4+ or CD8+ T cells sorted from blood, obtained in a trial of the OX40 agonist ivuxolimab. The receptors here all came from an adult with an advanced solid tumor such as melanoma, head and neck, liver or kidney cancer.

This clone is medium-sized by share. This CDR3 is CASSPSAGSTYEQYF. CDR3 nucleotide sequence: TGTGCCAGCAGCCCATCAGCGGGGTCGACCTACGAGCAGTACTTC. The V call is TRBV9, the J call TRBJ2-7; 7 bases are shared with TRBD2. The J segment lost 2 bases and the V segment lost 4 bases, leaving 9 bases of the junction unmatched. The CDR3 extends over 15 amino acids. Germline V gene sequence: CDR1 SGDLS, CDR2 YYNGEE.

The chain joins TRBV5-1 to TRBJ2-2; weak D call: TRBD2 (6 bases). Trimming removed 4 bases from V and 0 bases from J, with 16 bases in between. Germline V CDR1 and CDR2: SGHRS, YFSETQ. This CDR3 comprises 17 residues. The CDR3 nucleotides are TGCGCCAGCAGCCCCGAGGAGGGCTCCCCGAACACCGGGGAGCTGTTTTTT. Protein sequence: CASSPEEGSPNTGELFF.

The chain uses TRBV7-6 and TRBJ1-1; 10 bases are shared with TRBD1. Germline V CDR1 and CDR2: SGHVS, FNYEAQ. V was pared by 1 base and J by 4 bases, with 9 bases of the junction left unmatched. The CDR3 contains 17 residues. In nucleotides, the CDR3 is TGTGCCAGCAGCTTAGAGGCTACGACAGGGGGCCTCACTGAAGCTTTCTTT. Its protein product is CASSLEATTGGLTEAFF.

The count of this clone is one. This sequence joins TRBV19 and TRBJ2-1, with 9 nucleotides matching TRBD2. There are 17 residues in the CDR3. V was clipped by 3 bases and J by 8 bases; unmatched bases: 14. CDR1 is LNHDA, CDR2 SQIVND, per germline (reference sequence). For the CDR3, the DNA is TGTGCCAGTAGTATCCTCCCCCCTAGCGGGATTATCGATGAGCAGTTCTTC. This translates into CASSILPPSGIIDEQFF.

The V call is TRBV15, the J call TRBJ1-2; tentatively, D is TRBD1 (6 bases). The germline V and J ends were trimmed by 6 bases and 4 bases, with 15 bases remaining between them. This CDR3 region has 14 residues. CDR1 and CDR2 from the germline V gene are LNHNV and YYDKDF (reference sequence). The CDR3 is CATSNLGGVYGYTF. The CDR3, as DNA: TGTGCCACCAGTAATCTAGGGGGGGTCTATGGCTACACCTTC.

This chain links TRBV10-2 with TRBJ2-2; D may correspond to TRBD1 or TRBD2 (5 bases each). The CDR3 has 15 amino acids. V was shortened by 3 bases and J by 2 bases, with 10 bases between the two germline ends. The V gene's germline CDR1 is WSHSY and CDR2 SAAADI. The CDR3 is CASSDPGTNTGELFF. The CDR3 DNA reads TGCGCCAGCAGTGACCCCGGGACCAACACCGGGGAGCTGTTTTTT.

A single count supports this clone. The chain recombines TRBV5-1 with TRBJ1-1, with D unclear. The germline CDR1 and CDR2 sequences are SGHRS and YFSETQ. This CDR3 is 15 amino acids long. Between the trimmed V and J ends, which lost 1 base and 1 base, there was a span of 11 bases. CDR3 sequence (DNA): TGCGCCAGCAGCTTGAGGGCAGACTGGAACACTGAAGCTTTCTTT. Translating gives CASSLRADWNTEAFF.

This clone was detected only a few times. This chain's CDR3 is CASSSQGGGGYGYTF. DNA for the CDR3: TGTGCCAGCAGTTCCCAGGGGGGCGGTGGCTATGGCTACACCTTC. The chain recombines TRBV6-6 with TRBJ1-2; TRBD1 agrees at 7 bases. The CDR3 spans 15 residues. Trimming took 4 bases from V and 4 from J; bases not matched to a gene: 9. Germline-derived CDR1 and CDR2 are MNHNY and SVGAGI (reference sequence).

This chain links TRBV4-1 with TRBJ1-4, with 10 bases lining up with TRBD1. The CDR3 spans 15 residues. The V segment lost 1 base and the J segment 8 bases; nucleotides outside the gene matches: 4. From germline, CDR1 is MGHRA and CDR2 YSYEKL. The CDR3 coding sequence is TGCGCCAGCAGCCAAGGCGACAGGGGGCAGGAAAAACTGTTTTTT. Translating it yields CASSQGDRGQEKLFF.

The V call is TRBV6-5, the J call TRBJ2-1; the match to TRBD2 covers 8 bases. Germline values: CDR1 MNHEY, CDR2 SVGAGI. The trim removed 6 bases at V and 0 bases at J, leaving 4 bases unmatched. The CDR3 spans 15 residues. CDR3 amino acids: CASSISGDSYNEQFF. CDR3 nucleotides: TGTGCCAGCAGCATTAGCGGGGACTCCTACAATGAGCAGTTCTTC.

The J gene is TRBJ2-1, the V gene TRBV19; the D gene is possibly TRBD2 (5 bases). From germline, CDR1 is LNHDA and CDR2 SQIVND (reference sequence). The germline V and J ends were trimmed by 4 bases and 7 bases, with 17 bases remaining between them. This CDR3 comprises 15 residues. CDR3 in DNA: TGTGCCAGTAGTAACCTCGTCGGGATGGGGAATGAGCAGTTCTTC. This translates into CASSNLVGMGNEQFF.

The V call is TRBV27, the J call TRBJ1-5; unclear D gene. Per germline, CDR1 MNHEY and CDR2 SMNVEV (reference sequence). V lost 8 bases and J lost 1, with 9 bases in between. The CDR3 consists of 13 residues. In DNA form, the CDR3 reads TGTGCCAGCCGAATAATGAGCAATCAGCCCCAGCATTTT. Translation gives CASRIMSNQPQHF.

J is TRBJ2-5 and V is TRBV5-5; D is unclear. The CDR3 sequence is 13 residues long. Germline CDR1 reads SGHKS; CDR2 reads YYEKEE (reference sequence). V lost 1 base and J 5 bases, leaving 9 bases between the germline ends. DNA of the CDR3: TGTGCCAGCAGCTTGTCGTTACAGGAGACCCAGTACTTC. It translates to CASSLSLQETQYF.

This chain connects TRBV10-2 to TRBJ2-1; TRBD2 aligns across 10 bases. The CDR3 extends over 15 amino acids. V trimming: 7 bases; J trimming: 7 bases; junction bases outside the gene matches: 10. Germline V CDR1 and CDR2: WSHSY, SAAADI. The CDR3 is CASTLSAGGQNEQFF. The CDR3 nucleotides are TGCGCCAGCACCCTATCAGCGGGGGGGCAAAATGAGCAGTTCTTC.

The chain combines TRBV6-5 with TRBJ1-2, with 7 bases aligning to TRBD1. This CDR3 is 15 amino acids long. Per germline, CDR1 MNHEY and CDR2 SVGAGI. V lost 2 bases to trimming and J lost 1 base; unmatched junction nucleotides: 4. This chain's CDR3 is CASSYGTELNYGYTF. The DNA for the CDR3 is TGTGCCAGCAGTTACGGGACAGAGCTTAACTATGGCTACACCTTC.

CDR3 DNA sequence: TGTGCCAGCATCTTGGGCAGTACAGATACGCAGTATTTT. It codes for CASILGSTDTQYF. The chain employs TRBV25-1 and TRBJ2-3; D unresolved. This CDR3 region has 13 residues. From germline, CDR1 is MGHDK and CDR2 SYGVNS. V lost 7 bases and J lost 3, with 11 bases in between.

This chain uses TRBV4-1 with TRBJ2-7; D remains ambiguous. The ends were cut back, 0 bases at V and 3 bases at J, with 9 bases in the middle. This CDR3 is 14 amino acids long. Germline V gene data show CDR1 as MGHRA and CDR2 as YSYEKL. This CDR3 reads CASSQDPSFYEQYF. The CDR3 region has the DNA TGCGCCAGCAGCCAAGATCCGAGCTTCTACGAGCAGTACTTC.

By sample share, this clone is large. V gene TRBV7-9 combines with J gene TRBJ1-2; D is unresolved. The CDR3 extends over 13 amino acids. The V and J ends lost 1 base and 2 bases respectively, with 5 bases between them. CDR1 is SEHNR and CDR2 is FQNEAQ in the germline V gene (reference sequence). The CDR3 nucleotides are TGTGCCAGCAGCTTAGTCCGCAACTATGGCTACACCTTC. This codes for CASSLVRNYGYTF.